Following are 21 T cell receptor beta chains from one sample sequenced in a study of blood T cells in healthy people across ages. A second 7 to 11 cycle PCR used barcoded and J-beta primers. One entry per CDR3 protein, called by TCRdb with MiXCR from the 5' RACE reads. The data hold about 670,000 distinct CDR3 sequences, with under 65% observed a single time. Sequencing input: blood. These receptors were taken from a woman of 80 years or more in good health.

The V gene is TRBV12-3 or TRBV12-4, the J gene TRBJ2-7; D tentatively fits TRBD1 or TRBD2 (5 bases each). This CDR3 is built from 11 residues. Trimming left V 8 bases short and J 6 bases short, with 11 bases between. CDR3 amino acids: CASSPGTEQYF. DNA of the CDR3: TGTGCCAGCTCACCTGGGACCGAGCAGTACTTC.

The CDR3 bases are TGTGCCAGCAGCGGGGGGTCTGAAGCTTTCTTT. This gives the protein CASSGGSEAFF. This chain links TRBV14 with TRBJ1-1; tentatively, D is TRBD1 (5 bases). Germline assignment: CDR1 SGHDN and CDR2 FVKESK. CDR3 length: 11 residues. Trimming took off 5 bases at V and 6 bases at J, with 7 bases between the two ends.

This clonotype was seen many times. The V gene is TRBV6-5, the J gene TRBJ2-6; 7 positions agree with TRBD1. Germline assignment: CDR1 MNHEY and CDR2 SVGAGI. With V trimmed by 6 bases and J by 4 bases, 6 bases remained unmatched. This CDR3 contains 15 residues. The CDR3 here is CASRRQGSGANVLTF. CDR3 nucleotide sequence: TGTGCCAGCAGACGACAGGGCTCCGGGGCCAACGTCCTGACTTTC.

With regard to this clonotype: This may be a read error: a much more frequent sequence differs by one nucleotide. The chain uses TRBV6-5 and TRBJ1-4; maybe TRBD1 (5 bases). V lost 7 bases to trimming and J lost 10 bases, with 19 bases between them. The CDR3 loop spans 14 amino acids. Germline CDR1 and CDR2: MNHEY and SVGAGI. CDR3 sequence reads: CASNWDGRAGKLFF. The CDR3 coding sequence is TGTGCCAGCAATTGGGACGGGAGGGCCGGAAAACTGTTTTTT.

Turning to this clonotype: A read error may explain this, as a much larger clone is one base away. This chain uses TRBV9 with TRBJ2-1; 9 bases agree with TRBD2. CDR3 length: 15 amino acids. Germline V lookup: CDR1 SGDLS, CDR2 YYNGEE. In nucleotides, the CDR3 is TGTGCCAACAGCGCTAGCGGGGAAGCTTACAATGAGCAGTTCTTC. Its protein is CANSASGEAYNEQFF.

This chain connects TRBV6-6 to TRBJ2-7; either TRBD1 or TRBD2 may fit D (5 bases each). Matching the DNA end better, TRBJ2-5 makes the J call doubtful. The germline CDR1 and CDR2 sequences are MNHNY and SVGAGI (reference sequence). CDR3 length equals 12 residues. The CDR3 DNA follows: TGTGCCAGCACCCAGGGACGGGAGACCCAGTACTTC. It codes for CASTQGRETQYF.

The table lists this clonotype with a few counts. A much more abundant neighbour one base away suggests this may be a read error. This chain connects TRBV24-1 to TRBJ2-1, with TRBD2 matching over 11 bases. The closer fit of TRBJ2-7 to the DNA end suggests the J call may be wrong. This CDR3 region has 16 residues. CDR1 and CDR2 from the germline V gene are KGHDR and SFDVKD. The CDR3 DNA sequence: TGTGCCACCAGCCTAGCGGGAGGATACTCCTACAATGAGCAGTACTTC. It codes for CATSLAGGYSYNEQYF.

This clonotype was detected a few times. The rearrangement uses TRBV20-1 and TRBJ1-5; 12 bases match TRBD1. CDR1 and CDR2 from the germline V gene are DFQATT and SNEGSKA (reference sequence). This CDR3 has 18 amino acids. V was pared by 6 bases and J by 4 bases, with 16 bases of the junction left unmatched. The CDR3 is CSASRDRGLSGQNQPQHF. In DNA form, the CDR3 reads TGCAGTGCGTCCCGGGACAGGGGGCTGAGCGGCCAAAATCAGCCCCAGCATTTT.

This clonotype has a handful of counts. The chain combines TRBV20-1 with TRBJ2-3, with 10 nucleotides matching TRBD2. Germline CDR1 reads DFQATT; CDR2 reads SNEGSKA (reference sequence). Trimming cost V 4 bases and J 2 bases; bases outside gene matches: 3. The CDR3 runs to 14 residues. The CDR3 DNA reads as TGCAGTGCTACACTAGCGGGAAACACAGATACGCAGTATTTT. This codes for CSATLAGNTDTQYF.

The rearrangement joins TRBV5-5 to TRBJ2-3, with TRBD2 matching 11 bases. This CDR3 has 17 amino acids. V shed 4 bases, J shed 2 bases, and the junction held 9 bases outside the gene matches. CDR1 SGHKS and CDR2 YYEKEE come from the germline V gene (reference sequence). The CDR3 protein is CASSRDSGGANTDTQYF. CDR3 DNA: TGTGCCAGCAGCAGAGATAGCGGGGGGGCTAACACAGATACGCAGTATTTT.

This clonotype was counted a single time. This may be a read error: a much more frequent sequence differs by one nucleotide. The chain uses TRBV28 and TRBJ2-3; 14 nucleotides match TRBD2. Per the germline V gene, CDR1 is MDHEN and CDR2 is SYDVKM. Trimming at V came to 9 bases and at J to 8 bases, leaving 22 bases not matched to a gene. This CDR3 contains 19 residues. This CDR3 is CASGCRSTSGRAKEGTQYF. DNA for the CDR3: TGTGCCAGTGGTTGTAGGTCGACTAGCGGGAGGGCCAAGGAAGGTACGCAGTATTTT.

The V and J genes are TRBV20-1 and TRBJ2-3; D is unclear. This CDR3 has 14 residues. Germline CDR1 DFQATT, CDR2 SNEGSKA (reference sequence). V lost 6 bases and J lost 2, with 15 bases in between. For the CDR3, the DNA is TGCAGTGCCGCCAGCCGGTGGGCCACAGATACGCAGTATTTT. As protein: CSAASRWATDTQYF.

This clonotype was counted between two and nine times. The gene calls are TRBV2 and TRBJ2-6; D unresolved. The CDR3 consists of 13 residues. V was clipped by 9 bases and J by 0 bases, with 6 bases between them. The germline V gene encodes CDR1 SNHLY and CDR2 FYNNEI. The CDR3 spells CASVPSGANVLTF. CDR3 DNA sequence: TGTGCCAGTGTTCCCTCTGGGGCCAACGTCCTGACTTTC.

The V gene is TRBV9, the J gene TRBJ2-5, with 14 bases lining up with TRBD2. The ends lost 4 bases at V and 11 bases at J; junction bases unmatched: 16. CDR1 and CDR2 from the germline V gene are SGDLS and YYNGEE. The CDR3 totals 17 residues. The CDR3, as DNA: TGTGCCAGCAGCACCCGACTAGCGGGAGGGCCTTACAATGAGCAGTACTTC. It yields the protein CASSTRLAGGPYNEQYF.

V usage is TRBV12-3 or TRBV12-4 and J usage is TRBJ1-5; D not resolved. V shed 5 bases and J shed 3 bases, with 11 bases lying between them. CDR3 length: 14 residues. Written as DNA, the CDR3 is TGTGCCAGCAGTCCCCACCTTACCAATCAGCCCCAGCATTTT. This gives the protein CASSPHLTNQPQHF.

The J gene is TRBJ1-2, the V gene TRBV27; 8 nucleotides align to TRBD1. Germline lookup yields CDR1 MNHEY and CDR2 SMNVEV (reference sequence). The length of the CDR3 is 15 residues. Trimming at V came to 5 bases and at J to 7 bases, leaving 12 bases not matched to a gene. This CDR3 is CASSLGQGLIGGYTF. CDR3 coding DNA: TGTGCCAGCAGTCTTGGACAGGGCTTAATCGGTGGCTACACCTTC.

This sequence joins TRBV27 and TRBJ1-1; TRBD1 might be the D (5 bases). The CDR3 is 15 residues long. V gave up 9 bases and J gave up 4 bases, with 21 bases separating them. CDR1 is MNHEY, CDR2 SMNVEV, per germline (reference sequence). The CDR3 bases are TGTGCCAGTCAACAAAGCTCAGGGCGCGGCACTGAAGCTTTCTTT. It codes for CASQQSSGRGTEAFF.

The gene calls are TRBV10-3 and TRBJ2-2; D is unresolved. V was trimmed by 2 bases and J by 6 bases, leaving 7 bases between them. The CDR3 sequence is 13 residues long. CDR1 is ENHRY and CDR2 is SYGVKD in the germline V gene. CDR3 sequence reads: CAISETLPGELFF. Here the CDR3 DNA reads TGTGCCATCAGTGAGACCCTCCCCGGGGAGCTGTTTTTT.

Remarks on this clonotype: One end of the junction varies from germline; a read error may be responsible. V usage is TRBV12-3 or TRBV12-4 and J usage is TRBJ2-4, with 7 bases identical to TRBD2. The J call may not be correct, given that the DNA end is closer to TRBJ2-7. This CDR3 has 14 amino acids. The CDR3 region has the DNA TGTGTCAGCAGTGTACCAACGGGACTAAACGAGCAGTACTTC. This sequence encodes CVSSVPTGLNEQYF.

This clonotype was picked up a small number of times. The chain employs TRBV10-3 and TRBJ2-7; D is unresolved. Trimming shortened V by 0 bases and J by 5 bases, and 14 bases separated the two germline ends. Germline values: CDR1 ENHRY, CDR2 SYGVKD. This CDR3 spans 15 amino acids. The CDR3 protein is CAISESRVGNDEQYF. In nucleotides, the CDR3 is TGTGCCATCAGTGAGTCGAGAGTGGGTAACGACGAGCAGTACTTC.

Points on this clonotype: Being one base from a much bigger clone, this may be a read error. The genes are TRBV7-2 and TRBJ2-3; tentatively, D is TRBD1 (5 bases). Germline CDR1 is SGHTA and CDR2 is FQGNSA. The CDR3 is 14 residues long. CDR3 protein: CASQRTHSPDAQYF. CDR3 DNA: TGTGCCAGTCAAAGGACACATTCACCAGATGCGCAGTATTTT.